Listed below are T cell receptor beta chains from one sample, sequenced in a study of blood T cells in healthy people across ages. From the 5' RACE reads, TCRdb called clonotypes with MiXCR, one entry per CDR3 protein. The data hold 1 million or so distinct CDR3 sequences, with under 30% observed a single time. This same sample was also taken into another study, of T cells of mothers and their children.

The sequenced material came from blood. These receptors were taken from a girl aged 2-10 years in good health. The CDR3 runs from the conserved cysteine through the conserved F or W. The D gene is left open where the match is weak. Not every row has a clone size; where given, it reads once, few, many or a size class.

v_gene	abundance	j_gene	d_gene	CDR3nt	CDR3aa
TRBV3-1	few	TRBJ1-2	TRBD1	TGTGCCAGCAGCCAAGGACAGGGGGTCTCGTCGGGCTACACCTTC	CASSQGQGVSSGYTF
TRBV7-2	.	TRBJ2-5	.	TGTGCCAGCAGCTTAGCTGGCCCCCTTGGGGAGACCCAGTACTTC	CASSLAGPLGETQYF
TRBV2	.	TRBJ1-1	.	TGTGCCAGCAAACTATCCGGGGCGAACGTCGACACTGAAGCTTTCTTT	CASKLSGANVDTEAFF
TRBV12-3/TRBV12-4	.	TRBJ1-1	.	TGTGCCAGCAGTGGACGGTTTAACACTGAAGCTTTCTTT	CASSGRFNTEAFF
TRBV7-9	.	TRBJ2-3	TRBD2	TGTGCCAGCAGGACCCTAGCGGGGAGAACAGATACGCAGTATTTT	CASRTLAGRTDTQYF
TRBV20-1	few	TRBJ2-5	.	TGCAGTGCTAGAGAACCGGGGTCTTTACAAGAGACCCAGTACTTC	CSAREPGSLQETQYF
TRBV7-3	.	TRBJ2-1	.	TGTGCCAGCAGCTTTACGAGGGACGGTGAGCAGTTCTTC	CASSFTRDGEQFF
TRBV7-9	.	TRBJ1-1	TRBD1	TGTGCCAGCAGCCCTATGGACAGGGGAAGAACTGAAGCTTTCTTT	CASSPMDRGRTEAFF
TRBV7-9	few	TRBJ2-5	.	TGTGCCAGCAGCTCTCATTTGGGCAGGGACTTTGAGACCCAGTACTTC	CASSSHLGRDFETQYF
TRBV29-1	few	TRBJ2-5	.	TGCAGCGCTGAAACACTACTCGGGGCGGAGACCCAGTACTTC	CSAETLLGAETQYF
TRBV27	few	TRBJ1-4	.	TGTGCCAGCAGTTCCTTGACAGGCCTTAATGAAAAACTGTTTTTT	CASSSLTGLNEKLFF
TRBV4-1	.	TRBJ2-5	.	TGCGCCAGCAGCCAAGATCTGGAGGGAGCGTGGGAGACCCAGTACTTC	CASSQDLEGAWETQYF
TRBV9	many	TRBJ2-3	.	TGTGCCAGCAGCGCTGGGGATGAGGATACGCAGTATTTT	CASSAGDEDTQYF
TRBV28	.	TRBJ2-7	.	TGTGCCAGCAGCCCCTGGGGGGAGGCCCATTTGAGGGGGCAGTACTTC	CASSPWGEAHLRGQYF
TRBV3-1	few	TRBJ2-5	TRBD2	TGTGCCAGCAGCCCCGGTCAGAATCCGGGGGGGGCTGGGGAGACCCAGTACTTC	CASSPGQNPGGAGETQYF
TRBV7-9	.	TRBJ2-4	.	TGTGCCAGCAGCTCGGATAAAAACATTCAGTACTTC	CASSSDKNIQYF
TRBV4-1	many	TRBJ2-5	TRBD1	TGCGCCAGCAGCCAAGAGGGATCAGGGGGCGATGCCCAGTACTTC	CASSQEGSGGDAQYF
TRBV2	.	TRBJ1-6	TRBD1	TGTGCCAGCAGCCTGAGTGACAGGGGAGTAGTCGTGGGTCATTCACCCCTCCACTTT	CASSLSDRGVVVGHSPLHF
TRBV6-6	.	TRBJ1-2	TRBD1	TGTGCCAGCACTACTTTGGGACAGGTTAGCTACACCTTC	CASTTLGQVSYTF
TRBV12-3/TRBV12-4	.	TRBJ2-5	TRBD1	TGTGCCAGCAGTTCTCCTCGGGGACAGTTATTAGAGACCCAGTACTTC	CASSSPRGQLLETQYF
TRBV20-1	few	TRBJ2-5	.	TGCAGTGCTTCAAAGACAGGTTCGGGGAAAGAGACCCAGTACTTC	CSASKTGSGKETQYF
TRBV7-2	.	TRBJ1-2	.	TGTGCCAGCCTGGGCCGCTTTTATTATGGCTACACCTTC	CASLGRFYYGYTF
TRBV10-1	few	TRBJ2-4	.	TGCGCCAGCAGTGCCGGACCGCCAACAGGGATTCAGTACTTC	CASSAGPPTGIQYF
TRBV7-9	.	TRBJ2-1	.	TGTGCCAGCAGATTGACGGAGCAGTTCTTC	CASRLTEQFF
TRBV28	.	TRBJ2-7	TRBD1	TGTGCCAGCAGCCTGGGGGACAGGGGATACTACGAGCAGTACTTC	CASSLGDRGYYEQYF
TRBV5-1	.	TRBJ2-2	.	TGCGCCAGCAGCTTGGGTTTTTCAGGGAACACCGGGGAGCTGTTTTTT	CASSLGFSGNTGELFF
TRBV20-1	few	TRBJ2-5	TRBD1	TGCAGTGCTAGCGAGGGGGCCGCAGAAGAGACCCAGTACTTC	CSASEGAAEETQYF
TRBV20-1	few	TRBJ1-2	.	TGCAGTGCTAGAGATCCGACAGGCTATGGCTACACCTTC	CSARDPTGYGYTF
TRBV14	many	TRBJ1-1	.	TGTGCCAGCAGCCATTTGGGAAGCACTGAAGCTTTCTTT	CASSHLGSTEAFF
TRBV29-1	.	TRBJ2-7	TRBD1	TGCAGCGTCCAAACCGGGACAGCCTACGAGCAGTACTTC	CSVQTGTAYEQYF
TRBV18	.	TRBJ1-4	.	TGTGCCAGCTCAACCTCGGGGGAAAAACTGTTTTTT	CASSTSGEKLFF
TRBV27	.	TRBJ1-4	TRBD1	TGTGCCAGCAGTACGGACAGGCGGGGGGAAAAACTGTTTTTT	CASSTDRRGEKLFF
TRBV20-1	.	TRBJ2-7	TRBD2	TGCAGTGCTGGGGGGGGGAGTCCCAACGAGCAGTACTTC	CSAGGGSPNEQYF
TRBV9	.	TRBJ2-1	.	TGTGCCAGCAGCGTAGTGGTCGGGGGCCGCAATGAGCAGTTCTTC	CASSVVVGGRNEQFF
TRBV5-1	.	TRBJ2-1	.	TGCGCCAGCAGCTTCAGTGACAGAGACAATGAGCAGTTCTTC	CASSFSDRDNEQFF
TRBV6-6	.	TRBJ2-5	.	TGTGCCAGCAGCTACTATGGCGGGGAGCAAGAGACCCAGTACTTC	CASSYYGGEQETQYF
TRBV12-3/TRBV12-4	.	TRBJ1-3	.	TGTGCCAGCAGTTTTTCGTGGGAGGCTATACACTCTGGAAACACCATATATTTT	CASSFSWEAIHSGNTIYF
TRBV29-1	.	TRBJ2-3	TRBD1	TGCAGCGTTGACGGTGAGGGAAGGACAGGGAGGCAGTATTTT	CSVDGEGRTGRQYF
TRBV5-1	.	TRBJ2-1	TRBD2	TGCGCCAGCAGCCTTACCGGGACTAGCGGAGACAATGAGCAGTTCTTC	CASSLTGTSGDNEQFF
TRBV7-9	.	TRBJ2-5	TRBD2	TGTGCCAGCAGCCCAAGACCTAGACTAGCGGCGGGTGGAGAGACCCAGTACTTC	CASSPRPRLAAGGETQYF
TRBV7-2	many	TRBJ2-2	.	TGTGCCAGCAGCTTAGCCACAGGGTCCGGGGAGCTGTTTTTT	CASSLATGSGELFF
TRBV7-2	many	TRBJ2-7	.	TGTGCCAGCAGCCCTCCCACCTACGAGCAGTACTTC	CASSPPTYEQYF
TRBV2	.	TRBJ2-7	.	TGTGCCAGCAGAGTTGGCTCAGCCGCGTACTTC	CASRVGSAAYF
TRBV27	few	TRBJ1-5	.	.	CASSSSWRASDQPQHF
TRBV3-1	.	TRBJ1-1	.	TGTGCCAGCAGCCAAGGTGGGCAAACTCGCACTGAAGCTTTCTTT	CASSQGGQTRTEAFF
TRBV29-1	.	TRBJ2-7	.	TGCAGCGCCTGGGACGGAATCTACGAGCAGTACTTC	CSAWDGIYEQYF
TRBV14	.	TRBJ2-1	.	TGTGCCAGCAGCCCCCGTGGGCTAGCCGGGGGTCATGAGCAGTTCTTC	CASSPRGLAGGHEQFF
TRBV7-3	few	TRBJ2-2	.	TGTGCCAGCAGCCCGCGGCCCAACGGGGAGCTGTTTTTT	CASSPRPNGELFF
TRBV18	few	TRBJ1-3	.	TGTGCCAGCTCAAACAAGACAATGGGAAACTCTGGAAACACCATATATTTT	CASSNKTMGNSGNTIYF
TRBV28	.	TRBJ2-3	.	TGTGCCAGCAGTTTCTCCGGGAGTAGGGCAGATACGCAGTATTTT	CASSFSGSRADTQYF
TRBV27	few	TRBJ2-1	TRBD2	TGTGCCAGCAGTTTAGCGACTAGCAATTACAATGAGCAGTTCTTC	CASSLATSNYNEQFF
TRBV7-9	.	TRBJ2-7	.	TGTGCCAGCACCGTAGGGGGAGGGGACGAGCAGTACTTC	CASTVGGGDEQYF
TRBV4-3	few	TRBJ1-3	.	TGCGCCAGCAGCCAAGGGGCAGGCGGAAACACCATATATTTT	CASSQGAGGNTIYF
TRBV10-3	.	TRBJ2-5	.	TGTGCCATCAGTGAGGGACAGCTCCGAGGAGAGACCCAGTACTTC	CAISEGQLRGETQYF
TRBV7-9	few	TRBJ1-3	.	TGTACCAGCAGCCTTGACAGCGGGAACACCATATATTTT	CTSSLDSGNTIYF
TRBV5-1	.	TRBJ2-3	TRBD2	TGCGCCAGCAGCGTGACTAGCGGGGGTTACACAGATACGCAGTATTTT	CASSVTSGGYTDTQYF
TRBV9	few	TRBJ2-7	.	TGTGCCAGCAGCGTAACGGGGTTTTTAGACGAGCAGTACTTC	CASSVTGFLDEQYF
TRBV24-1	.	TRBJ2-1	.	TGTGCCACCAGTGATTTAATCGCGGGTCACTACAATGAGCAGTTCTTC	CATSDLIAGHYNEQFF
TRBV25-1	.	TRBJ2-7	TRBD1	TGTGCCAGCAGTGCCAACGGACAGGGCGCTCCCTACGAGCAGTACTTC	CASSANGQGAPYEQYF